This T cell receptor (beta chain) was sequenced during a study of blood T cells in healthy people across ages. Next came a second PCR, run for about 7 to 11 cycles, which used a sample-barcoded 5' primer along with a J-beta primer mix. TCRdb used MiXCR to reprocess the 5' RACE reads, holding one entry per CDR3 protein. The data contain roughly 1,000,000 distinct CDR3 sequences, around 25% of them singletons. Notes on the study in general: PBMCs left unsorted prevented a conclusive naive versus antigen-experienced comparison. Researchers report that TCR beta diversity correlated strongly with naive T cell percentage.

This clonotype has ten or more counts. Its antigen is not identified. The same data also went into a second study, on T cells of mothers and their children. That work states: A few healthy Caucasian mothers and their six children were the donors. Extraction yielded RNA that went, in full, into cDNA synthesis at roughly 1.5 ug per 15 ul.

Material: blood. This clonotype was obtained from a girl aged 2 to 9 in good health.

The CDR3 loop reads CASSGGTAYEQYF. CDR3 DNA: TGTGCCAGCAGCGGAGGGACGGCCTACGAGCAGTACTTC. The V gene is TRBV9, the J gene TRBJ2-7, with D perhaps matching TRBD1 or TRBD2 (5 bases each). Trimming stripped 3 bases from V and 2 bases from J, with 9 bases between. The V gene's germline CDR1 is SGDLS and CDR2 YYNGEE. The CDR3 extends over 13 amino acids.